Listed below are T cell receptor beta chains from one sample, sequenced in a study of T cells after yellow fever vaccination. Via MiXCR, TCRdb re-called the 5' RACE reads, giving one row per CDR3 protein. This sample has roughly 150,000 distinct CDR3 sequences, with approximately 6.7% found just once. The sample was CD4+ T cells sorted from PBMCs, taken less than 6 days after the first yellow fever vaccination. All receptors derive from a man aged 18 to 30 who received the YFV17D yellow fever vaccine. Both conserved end residues are part of each CDR3. Fields, in order: D gene, V gene, clone size, J gene, CDR3 DNA, CDR3 protein. D genes are given only for firm matches. Clone size appears in some rows only: once, few, many, or a class for an expanded clone.

-	TRBV6-4	many	TRBJ2-3	TGTGCCAGCAGTGATGCTAGCCGAGGCGGAGATACGCAGTATTTT	CASSDASRGGDTQYF
TRBD2	TRBV5-1	many	TRBJ2-5	TGCGCCAGCAGCCTGGGGACTAGCGGGGGGGCCAAGGAGACCCAGTACTTC	CASSLGTSGGAKETQYF
-	TRBV12-3/TRBV12-4	-	TRBJ2-6	TGTGCCAGCAGTTTAACAGGGTTTGCTGGGGCCAACGTCCTGACTTTC	CASSLTGFAGANVLTF
-	TRBV4-3	many	TRBJ1-5	TGCGCCAGCAGCCAAGTGGCAAGTAATCAGCCCCAGCATTTT	CASSQVASNQPQHF
TRBD1	TRBV5-1	-	TRBJ2-3	TGCGCCAGCAGCGAGACTCAGGGGGCAGATACGCAGTATTTT	CASSETQGADTQYF
-	TRBV5-1	many	TRBJ2-3	TGCGCCAGCAGCTTGGCCCCGGGAGTAGATACGCAGTATTTT	CASSLAPGVDTQYF
TRBD2	TRBV5-1	many	TRBJ2-3	TGCGCCAGCAGCGGCCGAGGCGGGGGGCCGGGGTCAGATACGCAGTATTTT	CASSGRGGGPGSDTQYF
TRBD2	TRBV18	-	TRBJ2-2	TGTGCCAGCTCACCGGCTAGCGGGGTCACCGGGGAGCTGTTTTTT	CASSPASGVTGELFF
-	TRBV29-1	many	TRBJ2-7	TGCAGCGTTGAAGATCGAGGTGGGAACTACGAGCAGTACTTC	CSVEDRGGNYEQYF
-	TRBV19	few	TRBJ1-2	TGTGCCAGTAGTATCGAGAGAGCCTATGGCTACACCTTC	CASSIERAYGYTF
-	TRBV5-5	-	TRBJ1-4	TGTGCCAGCAGCCCTGGGGGTCGGGAAAAACTGTTTTTT	CASSPGGREKLFF
-	TRBV5-1	few	TRBJ2-5	TGCGCCAGCAGCTTAGGCCAGATTAAAGAGACCCAGTACTTC	CASSLGQIKETQYF
TRBD1	TRBV11-2	many	TRBJ1-1	TGTGCCAGCAGCTTAACAGGGGTCACTGAAGCTTTCTTT	CASSLTGVTEAFF
-	TRBV28	few	TRBJ1-2	TGTGCCAGCAGTTTTCTCCAGGGTCGGGGCTACACCTTC	CASSFLQGRGYTF
TRBD1	TRBV6-5	many	TRBJ2-7	TGTGCCACCAAGGGACAGGGCATTGCCGAGCAGTACTTC	CATKGQGIAEQYF
-	TRBV5-6	-	TRBJ1-1	TGTGCCAGCAGCCCCGAGAGGGACACTGAAGCTTTCTTT	CASSPERDTEAFF
TRBD1	TRBV11-2	many	TRBJ2-1	TGTGCCAGCAGCCCCCGGACAGGGGCCTACAATGAGCAGTTCTTC	CASSPRTGAYNEQFF
TRBD1	TRBV19	many	TRBJ2-3	TGTGCCAGTAGTATTTCCGGGACAGGGATCGCAGATACGCAGTATTTT	CASSISGTGIADTQYF
-	TRBV6-4	-	TRBJ1-2	TGTGCCAGCAGTCAGGACACAAACTATGGCTACACCTTC	CASSQDTNYGYTF
-	TRBV7-9	many	TRBJ1-2	TGTGCCAGCAGCCGGCGGGTGGGAGGCGGCTACACCTTC	CASSRRVGGGYTF
-	TRBV24-1	many	TRBJ1-2	TGTGCCACCAGTGATGCTCGGGCAGCGCAATATGGCTACACCTTC	CATSDARAAQYGYTF
-	TRBV5-6	-	TRBJ2-3	TGTGCCAGCAGACCCGAGGGGATCCGCCTAACAGATACGCAGTATTTT	CASRPEGIRLTDTQYF
-	TRBV28	many	TRBJ2-5	TGTGCCAGCAGGCTGAGAGGGGCAAGACAAGAGACCCAGTACTTC	CASRLRGARQETQYF
-	TRBV12-3/TRBV12-4	many	TRBJ2-5	TGTGCCAGCAGTTATGACCAAGAGACCCAGTACTTC	CASSYDQETQYF
-	TRBV5-4	-	TRBJ2-7	TGTGCCAGCAGCTTCGAGGGGGGGAGCTACGAGCAGTACTTC	CASSFEGGSYEQYF
TRBD2	TRBV12-3/TRBV12-4	few	TRBJ2-1	TGTGCCAGCAGTTTAGGCGTACTAGCGGTTTACAATGAGCAGTTCTTC	CASSLGVLAVYNEQFF
-	TRBV20-1	many	TRBJ2-1	TGCAGTGCTACCCCTGCGAAGGGGGGCATTGAGCAGTTCTTC	CSATPAKGGIEQFF
-	TRBV5-1	few	TRBJ2-7	TGCGCCAGCAGCTTTGGAATAGTGAGTTCCTACGAGCAGTACTTC	CASSFGIVSSYEQYF
TRBD1	TRBV7-9	many	TRBJ2-2	TGTGCCAGCAGAGCCGGGACAGGTACCGGGGAGCTGTTTTTT	CASRAGTGTGELFF
-	TRBV20-1	-	TRBJ2-7	TGCAGTGCTACCTACGACAGGGAGGGCGAGCAGTACTTC	CSATYDREGEQYF
-	TRBV6-4	many	TRBJ2-2	TGTGCCAGCAGTGACAGGGACACCGGGGAGCTGTTTTTT	CASSDRDTGELFF
-	TRBV6-5	many	TRBJ2-1	TGTGCCAGCAGTTACCGGGCCAGCTACAATGAGCAGTTCTTC	CASSYRASYNEQFF
TRBD1	TRBV7-2	many	TRBJ2-1	TGTGCCAGCAGCCGAGGACAGGTTGGTGAGCAGTTCTTC	CASSRGQVGEQFF
-	TRBV7-8	many	TRBJ1-1	TGTGCCAGCAGCTTGGCATATGGAGTAAGGGGGACTGAAGCTTTCTTT	CASSLAYGVRGTEAFF
TRBD2	TRBV24-1	many	TRBJ2-3	TGTGCCACCAGTGGGGAGTCCGGGGGGGCGGAAGATACGCAGTATTTT	CATSGESGGAEDTQYF
-	TRBV7-2	many	TRBJ2-3	TGTGCCAGCAGCTTAGAAGGGCCAGATACGCAGTATTTT	CASSLEGPDTQYF
-	TRBV6-1	-	TRBJ2-1	TGTGCCAGCATGAAGGGGCGCTTCTATGAGCAGTTCTTC	CASMKGRFYEQFF
TRBD2	TRBV19	-	TRBJ2-2	TGTGCCAGTAGTATGGACTTTCTAGCGGTGGGCACCGGGGAGCTGTTTTTT	CASSMDFLAVGTGELFF
TRBD2	TRBV20-1	many	TRBJ2-1	TGCAGTGCTCCACTAGCGGGGGAATACTACAATGAGCAGTTCTTC	CSAPLAGEYYNEQFF
-	TRBV6-2/TRBV6-3	-	TRBJ1-6	TGTGCCAGCAGTTACTTTAATTCACCCCTCCACTTT	CASSYFNSPLHF
-	TRBV7-9	many	TRBJ2-3	TGTGCCAGCAGCCTCGACAGGACCGCAGATACGCAGTATTTT	CASSLDRTADTQYF
-	TRBV5-1	many	TRBJ2-1	TGCGCCAGCAGAGACCAGACAGCGCGGAATGAGCAGTTCTTC	CASRDQTARNEQFF
-	TRBV6-5	many	TRBJ1-4	TGTGCCAGCAGTCTAACCCCGGACATGGCGAAAAAACTGTTTTTT	CASSLTPDMAKKLFF
-	TRBV11-2	-	TRBJ1-6	TGTGCCAGCAGCTTAAGGGCCGCAGGGTCATGGGATAATTCACCCCTCCACTTT	CASSLRAAGSWDNSPLHF